What follows is one TCR beta chain and its context. Its antigen is not yet known. No much larger clonotype is one base removed from it; base qualities were not supplied. These data belong to a study of follicular helper T cells after annual influenza vaccination (dated by TCRdb to about 2017). Study-level background: Blood was drawn on days 0, 7 and 28 after each seasonal influenza vaccination. Some subjects were followed across successive annual vaccinations spanning the 2013-2014, 2014-2015 and 2015-2016 seasons to study recall of cTfh clones. Multi-year samples were available for six subjects, with four spanning two vaccination seasons and two spanning three seasons. The 2013-2014 samples were cryopreserved, while the 2015 samples were processed right after collection. One week after vaccination, a second recruited cohort of approximately 11 subjects (Table S1) displayed a similar ICOS+CD38+ cTfh response.

CDR1 and CDR2 (MNHEY, SVGAGI) derive from the germline V gene. Measured from the cysteine to the phenylalanine, the CDR3 is 13 residues long. Just CDR3 DNA is preserved here, 39 bases in frame from base 1. Unmatched junction bases come to 9, with V trimmed by 6 bases and J by 8 bases. Points the paper makes about the study in general: ICOS+CD38+ cTfh clonality correlated with the frequency of that population, and its change correlated with the change in circulating plasmablast frequency. Productive TCRB sequences were recovered from only roughly 8.5-23% of analyzed cells, so rare clonotypes could not be sampled. With successive annual vaccinations, a recurrent oligoclonal ICOS+CD38+ cTfh response was recalled, and this response contained tetramer and AIM influenza-specific clonotypes. Day 7 ICOS+CD38+ clones were most often found later in ICOS-CD38- cTfh, suggesting that subset may serve as a memory reservoir.

The library was made by the immunoSEQ multiplex PCR assay. Adaptive Biotechnologies handled the TCRB amplification, library preparation, sequencing and preliminary bioinformatics at Survey level resolution. TCRB sequencing used multiplex PCR amplification of genomic DNA from sorted cTfh populations. The source study handled its data this way. Clonality was computed in R as 1 minus normalized Shannon entropy; the Gini index was calculated with the R package ineq. Overlap score was defined as the summed counts of shared sequences divided by the total counts of all sequences in both compared samples. Fisher's exact test, with an assumed theoretical repertoire of 10^7 TCRB sequences, was used to assess the significance of shared clonotypes. In TCRdb, the immuneACCESS table is reduced to in-frame sequences with V and J assigned. These tables do not hold every clone; where another copy was compared, an unresolved V gene accounts for under half, and the others remain unexplained. The DNA gave D and trimming, while V, J and clone size come from that table. This sample holds more than 1,300 clones; about three fifths were observed only once. Approximately 8.8% of the sample is held by the ten biggest clonotypes.

The time point tag for this specimen amounts to: 2015-2016 season, 7 days after influenza vaccination. Seasonal inactivated influenza vaccine (Fluvarix) was administered to adults, and sorted blood CD4 subsets were tracked by TCRB sequencing before and after vaccination. Subjects were considered eligible if community-dwelling and if influenza vaccine had not been received in the prior 6 months. Subjects were excluded for influenza vaccine contraindications, substance abuse, HIV/AIDS, active malignancy, immunomodulatory medication, or active illness such as respiratory infection. At each time point, somewhere between about 35 and 100 mL of blood was taken. Non-naive CD4+CXCR5+PD-1+ cells were defined as circulating Tfh and were sorted into two fractions, ICOS+CD38+ and ICOS-CD38-. PBMC were isolated using Ficoll-Paque PLUS or SepMate separation. Before DNA was extracted, the cell subsets were sorted from PBMC using a BD FACS Aria.

The receptor was isolated from an adult who received the influenza vaccine. The sample in question was CXCR5+ CD38+ circulating T follicular helper cells from blood, obtained 7 days after influenza vaccination. This sample's cell subset or site label indicates: circulating Tfh, non-naive CD4+CXCR5+PD-1+ (ICOS+CD38+ or ICOS-CD38-). The chain joins TRBV6-5 to TRBJ1-2, and 7 junction bases match TRBD1. The DNA reads TGTGCCAGCAGCCCACCGACAGGGAAGGGCTACACCTTC. This sequence encodes CASSPPTGKGYTF.